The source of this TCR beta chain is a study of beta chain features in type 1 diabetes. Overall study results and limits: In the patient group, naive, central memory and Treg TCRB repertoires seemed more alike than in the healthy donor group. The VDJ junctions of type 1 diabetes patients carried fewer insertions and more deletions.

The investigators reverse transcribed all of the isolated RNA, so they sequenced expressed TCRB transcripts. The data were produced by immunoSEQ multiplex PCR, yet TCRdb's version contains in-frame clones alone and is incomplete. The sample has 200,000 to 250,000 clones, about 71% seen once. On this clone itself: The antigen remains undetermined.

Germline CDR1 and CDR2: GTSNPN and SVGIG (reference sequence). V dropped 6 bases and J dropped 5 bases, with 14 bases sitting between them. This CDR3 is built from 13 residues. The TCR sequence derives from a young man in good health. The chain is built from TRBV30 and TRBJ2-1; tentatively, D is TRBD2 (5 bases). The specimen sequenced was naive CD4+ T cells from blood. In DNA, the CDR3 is TGTGCCTGTAGGAGGTTCGGGGACAATGAGCAGTTCTTC. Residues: CACRRFGDNEQFF.